The next 17 T cell receptor beta chains were all read from a single sample in a study of T-cell reconstitution after alpha-beta-depleted transplantation in children. Using unique molecular identifiers, the investigators prepared the TCRbeta library. TCRdb passed the PCR reads through MiXCR, listing each CDR3 protein once. The sample carries 40,000 to 55,000 distinct CDR3 sequences, approximately 8.7% recorded once. This specimen was PBMCs, mostly from graft donor cells, taken 60 days after TCRalphabeta/CD19-depleted stem cell transplant. All receptors come from a male patient aged 2 to 10 who had a stem cell transplant for chronic granulomatous disease, so the T cells may come from the graft donor.

The chain uses TRBV11-1 and TRBJ2-3; D may match TRBD1 or TRBD2 (5 bases each). Germline V gene data show CDR1 as SGHAT and CDR2 as FQDESV (reference sequence). Trimming stripped 6 bases from V and 1 base from J, with 23 bases between. The CDR3 has 18 residues. This CDR3 is CASRNYGTDHLGTDTQYF. CDR3 in DNA: TGTGCCAGCAGAAATTACGGGACGGATCATTTGGGCACAGATACGCAGTATTTT.

This clonotype was seen at least ten times. This chain uses TRBV5-8 with TRBJ2-2; unclear D gene. V lost 4 bases to trimming and J lost 4 bases, with 14 bases between them. CDR3 length: 15 amino acids. CDR1 and CDR2 from the germline V gene are SGHTS and YDEGEE. The CDR3 protein is CASSPPREATGELFF. CDR3 sequence (DNA): TGTGCCAGCAGCCCCCCAAGGGAAGCCACCGGGGAGCTGTTTTTT.

The sample holds many counts of this clonotype. The chain has TRBV6-1 and TRBJ2-4; 11 positions match TRBD2. The CDR3 sequence is 14 residues long. CDR1 is MNHNS and CDR2 is SASEGT in the germline V gene. Trimming took 7 bases from V and 5 from J; bases not matched to a gene: 4. CDR3 DNA: TGTGCCAGCATAGCGGGGGGGCCCCAAAACATTCAGTACTTC. It encodes CASIAGGPQNIQYF.

In its sample, this clonotype was seen many times. The chain joins TRBV6-5 to TRBJ2-3, with TRBD1 identical over 12 bases. The trim removed 1 base at V and 4 bases at J, leaving 9 bases unmatched. CDR1 MNHEY and CDR2 SVGAGI come from the germline V gene. The CDR3 runs to 18 residues. The CDR3 DNA follows: TGTGCCAGCAGTTACTTTCCCCCGGGACAGGGGGCTTCAGATACGCAGTATTTT. Its protein is CASSYFPPGQGASDTQYF.

This clonotype was observed a handful of times. This rearrangement joins TRBV20-1 to TRBJ1-3; tentative D call: TRBD1 (6 bases). With 5 bases removed from V and 2 bases from J, the gap between germline ends came to 13 bases. The CDR3 is 14 amino acids. Germline loops: CDR1 DFQATT, CDR2 SNEGSKA (reference sequence). The CDR3 spells CSAGSGTPGNTIYF. CDR3 coding DNA: TGCAGTGCTGGATCCGGGACACCTGGAAACACCATATATTTT.

This clonotype occurred a few times. The rearrangement joins TRBV5-1 to TRBJ1-2, with a weak D call TRBD1 (6 bases). The CDR3 is 13 residues long. V shed 5 bases and J shed 4 bases, with 12 bases lying between them. Germline V gene data show CDR1 as SGHRS and CDR2 as YFSETQ. Here the CDR3 reads CASRPGQLYGYTF. As DNA, the CDR3 is TGCGCCAGCAGGCCCGGACAGCTCTATGGCTACACCTTC.

This clonotype has at least ten counts. This chain links TRBV4-1 with TRBJ1-3; D unresolved. Germline-derived CDR1 and CDR2 are MGHRA and YSYEKL. V was clipped by 5 bases and J by 0 bases, with 11 bases between them. The CDR3 runs to 15 residues. CDR3 region: CASSRAVTSGNTIYF. The CDR3 coding sequence is TGCGCCAGCAGCAGGGCCGTTACCTCTGGAAACACCATATATTTT.

This chain connects TRBV30 to TRBJ2-3; TRBD1 is a possible D gene (6 bases). Germline V gene data show CDR1 as GTSNPN and CDR2 as SVGIG (reference sequence). Deletions cut 0 bases from V and 6 bases from J, with 7 bases between. This CDR3 is built from 12 residues. The CDR3, as DNA: TGTGCCTGGAGTGTTGGGGGCGATACGCAGTATTTT. It codes for CAWSVGGDTQYF.

The V gene is TRBV7-6, the J gene TRBJ1-6, with a weak D call TRBD1 (5 bases). The germline V gene encodes CDR1 SGHVS and CDR2 FNYEAQ. CDR3 size: 13 residues. V lost 0 bases and J lost 10, with 7 bases in between. The CDR3 loop is CASSLAGDSPLHF. As DNA, the CDR3 is TGTGCCAGCAGCTTAGCGGGGGACTCACCCCTCCACTTT.

In this sample, this clonotype turned up many times. The chain couples TRBV3-1 to TRBJ1-1; D is uncertain. Germline values: CDR1 LGHDT, CDR2 YNNKEL (reference sequence). The CDR3 spans 14 residues. Trimming shortened V by 4 bases and J by 6 bases, and 15 bases separated the two germline ends. The CDR3 region is CASSLGVEEAEAFF. CDR3 nucleotides: TGTGCCAGCAGCCTTGGGGTGGAAGAGGCTGAAGCTTTCTTT.

This clonotype has a count of ten or more. The CDR3 sequence is CASSPDRENYGYTF. Here the CDR3 DNA reads TGTGCCAGCAGTCCTGACAGGGAGAACTATGGCTACACCTTC. The J gene is TRBJ1-2, the V gene TRBV27; 7 bases align to TRBD1. The CDR3 is 14 amino acids. CDR1 MNHEY and CDR2 SMNVEV come from the germline V gene (reference sequence). With V trimmed by 5 bases and J by 2 bases, 5 bases remained unmatched.

The genes are TRBV28 and TRBJ1-1; 9 nucleotides agree with TRBD1. V shed 3 bases, J shed 3 bases, and the junction held 5 bases outside the gene matches. From germline, CDR1 is MDHEN and CDR2 SYDVKM. The CDR3 has 15 amino acids. The CDR3 region has the DNA TGTGCCAGCAGTTTTCAACAGGGGGCCTACACTGAAGCTTTCTTT. Its translation is CASSFQQGAYTEAFF.

The rearrangement uses TRBV20-1 and TRBJ1-5; D unclear. The V gene's germline CDR1 is DFQATT and CDR2 SNEGSKA (reference sequence). This CDR3 has 14 amino acids. Trimming stripped 3 bases from V and 3 bases from J, with 12 bases between. The CDR3 here is CSASSAAINQPQHF. The CDR3 coding sequence is TGCAGTGCTAGCTCTGCAGCAATCAATCAGCCCCAGCATTTT.

This clonotype was seen once. The chain is built from TRBV6-5 and TRBJ2-7; 10 bases are a match to TRBD1. CDR1 is MNHEY and CDR2 is SVGAGI in the germline V gene. The CDR3 is made up of 15 amino acids. Losses at the gene ends were 4 bases for V and 1 base for J; bases not matched to a gene: 4. The CDR3 coding sequence is TGTGCCAGCAGTTCGGGACAGGGGCGATCCTACGAGCAGTACTTC. Its protein product is CASSSGQGRSYEQYF.

This clonotype has at least ten counts. The CDR3: CASMLPGHTSYEQYF. The CDR3 nucleotides read TGTGCCAGCATGCTACCGGGACACACCTCCTACGAGCAGTACTTC. The chain links TRBV28 to TRBJ2-7, with a tentative D call TRBD1 (6 bases). V lost 7 bases to trimming and J lost 0 bases, with 16 bases between them. The CDR3 is 15 residues long. Germline CDR1 and CDR2: MDHEN and SYDVKM.

This clonotype was picked up many times. The chain employs TRBV25-1 and TRBJ2-3, with a weak D call TRBD2 (5 bases). V lost 1 base and J lost 1, with 15 bases in between. This CDR3 has 17 residues. Germline assignment: CDR1 MGHDK and CDR2 SYGVNS. CDR3 sequence: CASSELTPMGGTDTQYF. CDR3 in DNA: TGTGCCAGCAGTGAATTAACTCCCATGGGAGGCACAGATACGCAGTATTTT.

This clonotype was seen repeatedly, ten times or more. The CDR3 nucleotides are TGCGCCAGCAGCTTGGCTCGGCTAGCGGGAGGGCCGAACACAGATACGCAGTATTTT. It encodes CASSLARLAGGPNTDTQYF. The chain couples TRBV5-1 to TRBJ2-3; TRBD2 aligns across 12 bases. V lost 0 bases to trimming and J lost 2 bases; unmatched junction nucleotides: 10. The CDR3 length is 19 residues. CDR1 and CDR2 (germline): SGHRS, YFSETQ. Supplemented by reference TRBV5-1 and TRBJ2-3, the full variable domain reads KAGVTQTPRYLIKTRGQQVTLSCSPISGHRSVSWYQQTPGQGLQFLFEYFSETQRNKGNFPGRFSGRQFSNSRSEMNVSTLELGDSALYLCASSLARLAGGPNTDTQYFGPGTRLTVL.